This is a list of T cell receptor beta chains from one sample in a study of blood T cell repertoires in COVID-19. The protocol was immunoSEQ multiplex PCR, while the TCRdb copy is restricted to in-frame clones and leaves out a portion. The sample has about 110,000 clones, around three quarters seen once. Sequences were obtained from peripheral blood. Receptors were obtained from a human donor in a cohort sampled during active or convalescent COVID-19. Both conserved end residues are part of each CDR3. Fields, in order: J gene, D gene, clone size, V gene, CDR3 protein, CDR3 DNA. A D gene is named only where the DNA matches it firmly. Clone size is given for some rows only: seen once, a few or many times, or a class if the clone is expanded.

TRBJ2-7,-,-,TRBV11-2,CASSFSDKAYEQYF,TGTGCCAGCAGCTTTAGCGACAAAGCCTACGAGCAGTACTTC
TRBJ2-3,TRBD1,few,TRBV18,CASSPRTGSRTDTQYF,TGTGCCAGCTCACCCCGGACAGGGTCTCGCACAGATACGCAGTATTTT
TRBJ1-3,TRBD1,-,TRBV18,CASSPIGQGWSGNTIYF,TGTGCCAGCTCACCAATTGGACAGGGATGGTCGGGAAACACCATATATTTT
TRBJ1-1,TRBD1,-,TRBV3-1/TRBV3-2,CASSQVGQRRNTEAFF,TGTGCCAGCAGCCAAGTGGGACAGCGAAGGAACACTGAAGCTTTCTTT
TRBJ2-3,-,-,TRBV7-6,CASSLGWRGRGTDTQYF,TGTGCCAGCAGCTTAGGGTGGAGGGGACGGGGCACAGATACGCAGTATTTT
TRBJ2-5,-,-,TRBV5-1,CASSLADTVGGETQYF,TGCGCCAGCAGCTTGGCCGACACAGTCGGGGGAGAGACCCAGTACTTC
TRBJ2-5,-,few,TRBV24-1,CATSDFAGAAETQYF,TGTGCCACCAGTGATTTCGCAGGGGCGGCGGAGACCCAGTACTTC
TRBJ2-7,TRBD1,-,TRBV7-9,CASSLGQGTYEQYF,TGTGCCAGCAGCCTGGGACAGGGTACCTACGAGCAGTACTTC
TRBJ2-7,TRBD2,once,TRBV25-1,CASSEGGGWSYEQYF,TGTGCCAGCAGTGAAGGGGGAGGGTGGTCCTACGAGCAGTACTTC
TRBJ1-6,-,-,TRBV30,CAWRGLLSNSPLHF,TGTGCCTGGAGGGGACTGCTGTCCAATTCACCCCTCCACTTT
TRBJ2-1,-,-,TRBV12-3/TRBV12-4,CASRPSEVPLFF,TGTGCCAGCAGGCCCTCAGAGGTCCCTCTGTTCTTC
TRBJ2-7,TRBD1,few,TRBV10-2,CASVPGQGTYEQYF,TGCGCCAGCGTACCGGGACAGGGAACATACGAGCAGTACTTC
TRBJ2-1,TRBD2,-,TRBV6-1,CASSGVAGVGEQFF,TGTGCCAGCAGCGGGGTAGCGGGAGTGGGAGAGCAGTTCTTC
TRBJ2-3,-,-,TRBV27,CASARYTDTQYF,TGTGCCAGCGCCCGCTACACAGATACGCAGTATTTT
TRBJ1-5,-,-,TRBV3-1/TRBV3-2,CASSQRSGMQPQHF,TGTGCCAGCAGCCAAAGGTCAGGGATGCAGCCCCAGCATTTT
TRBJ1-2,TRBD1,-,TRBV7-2,CASSPDREYGYTF,TGTGCCAGCAGCCCGGACAGGGAATACGGCTACACCTTC
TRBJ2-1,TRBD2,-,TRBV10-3,CATGRGAGGDEQFF,TGTGCCACGGGGAGGGGCGCGGGAGGCGATGAGCAGTTCTTC
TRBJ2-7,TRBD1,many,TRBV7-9,CASKGSGQGSYEQYF,TGTGCCAGCAAAGGTTCGGGACAGGGGTCCTACGAGCAGTACTTC
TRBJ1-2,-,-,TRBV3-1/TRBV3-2,CASSSALWGQIRAYGYTF,TGTGCCAGCAGCTCGGCTTTGTGGGGCCAAATAAGGGCATATGGCTACACCTTC
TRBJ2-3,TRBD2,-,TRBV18,CASSRTSATDTQYF,TGTGCCAGCTCACGGACTAGCGCCACAGATACGCAGTATTTT
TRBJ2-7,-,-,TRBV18,CASSPVQVPSYEQYF,TGTGCCAGCTCACCCGTACAGGTCCCCTCCTACGAGCAGTACTTC
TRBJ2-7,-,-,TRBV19,CASSMRGSVGSYEQYF,TGTGCCAGTAGTATGAGAGGGTCCGTTGGCTCCTACGAGCAGTACTTC
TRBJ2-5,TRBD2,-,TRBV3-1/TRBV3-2,CASSPSKGLAGETQYF,TGTGCCAGCAGCCCTTCCAAAGGACTAGCGGGAGAGACCCAGTACTTC
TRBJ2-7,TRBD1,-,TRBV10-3,CAISLPGQGGEQYF,TGTGCCATCAGCCTACCCGGACAGGGTGGTGAGCAGTACTTC
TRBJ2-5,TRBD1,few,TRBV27,CASSPWGQPYGETQYF,TGTGCCAGCAGTCCATGGGGACAGCCTTACGGAGAGACCCAGTACTTC
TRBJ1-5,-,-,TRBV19,CASSISRWGRDQPQHF,TGTGCCAGTAGTATATCCCGATGGGGGAGGGATCAGCCCCAGCATTTT
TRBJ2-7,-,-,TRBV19,CATTGYASPEQYF,TGTGCCACTACAGGGTATGCTAGCCCCGAGCAGTACTTC
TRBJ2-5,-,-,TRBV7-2,CASSLTGQGSETQYF,TGTGCCAGCAGCTTGACAGGCCAAGGGTCTGAGACCCAGTACTTC
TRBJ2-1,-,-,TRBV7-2,CASSFQGTSSYNEQFF,TGTGCCAGCAGCTTCCAGGGGACCAGCTCCTACAATGAGCAGTTCTTC
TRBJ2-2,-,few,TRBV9,CASSVWDSYTGELFF,TGTGCCAGCAGCGTATGGGACTCCTACACCGGGGAGCTGTTTTTT
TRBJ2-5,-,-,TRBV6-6,CASSYEGVETQYF,TGTGCCAGCAGTTACGAGGGGGTTGAGACCCAGTACTTC
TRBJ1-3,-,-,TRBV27,CASRDSAGNTIYF,TGTGCCAGCAGGGACAGTGCTGGAAACACCATATATTTT
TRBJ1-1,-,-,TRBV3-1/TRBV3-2,CASSQGGGGTEAFF,TGTGCCAGCAGCCAAGGGGGGGGTGGTACTGAAGCTTTCTTT
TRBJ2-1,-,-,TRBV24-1,CATSAGGTFSRDEQFF,TGTGCCACCAGTGCTGGGGGGACCTTCAGTCGCGATGAGCAGTTCTTC
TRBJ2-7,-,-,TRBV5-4,CASSWMGGRGYEQYF,TGTGCCAGCAGCTGGATGGGGGGGCGGGGGTACGAGCAGTACTTC
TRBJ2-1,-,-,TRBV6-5,CASSYSNGQLGNEQFF,TGTGCCAGCAGTTACTCGAATGGACAGTTAGGCAATGAGCAGTTCTTC
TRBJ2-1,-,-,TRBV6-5,CASRQDLYNEQFF,TGTGCCAGCAGGCAGGATCTTTACAATGAGCAGTTCTTC
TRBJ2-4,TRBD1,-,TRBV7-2,CASSPRQGQVKNIQYF,TGTGCCAGCAGCCCCCGACAGGGTCAGGTCAAAAACATTCAGTACTTC
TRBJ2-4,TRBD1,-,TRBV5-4,CASSWGQGADIQYF,TGTGCCAGCAGCTGGGGACAGGGGGCGGACATTCAGTACTTC
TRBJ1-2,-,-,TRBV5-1,CASSLDSGDGYTF,TGCGCCAGCAGCTTGGATTCAGGGGATGGCTACACCTTC
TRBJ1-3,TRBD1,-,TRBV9,CASSVTTGGSGNTIYF,TGTGCCAGCAGCGTAACAACAGGGGGCTCTGGAAACACCATATATTTT
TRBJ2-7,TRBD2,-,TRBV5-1,CASSLVLAGASYEQYF,TGCGCCAGCAGCTTGGTATTAGCGGGAGCCTCCTACGAGCAGTACTTC
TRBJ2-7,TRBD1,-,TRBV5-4,CASSVDRSGYEQYF,TGTGCCAGCAGCGTGGACAGGTCCGGCTACGAGCAGTACTTC
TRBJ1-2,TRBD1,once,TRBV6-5,CASSQNRGYGYTF,TGTGCCAGCAGCCAGAACAGGGGATATGGCTACACCTTC
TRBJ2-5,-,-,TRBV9,CASSPRGGVRIQETQYF,TGTGCCAGCAGCCCCAGGGGTGGGGTTCGCATCCAAGAGACCCAGTACTTC
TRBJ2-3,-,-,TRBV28,CASSSRVAVFSTDTQYF,TGTGCCAGCAGTTCCCGTGTTGCGGTCTTTAGCACAGATACGCAGTATTTT
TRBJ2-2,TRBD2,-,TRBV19,CASSMYRTSGNTGELFF,TGTGCCAGTAGTATGTATAGGACTAGCGGGAACACCGGGGAGCTGTTTTTT
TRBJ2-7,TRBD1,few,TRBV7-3,CASSLESDDRGKGNQTYEQYF,TGTGCCAGCAGCTTAGAGTCCGATGACAGGGGAAAAGGAAATCAAACCTACGAGCAGTACTTC
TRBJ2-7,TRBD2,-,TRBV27,CASSPNLGLASRYEQYF,TGTGCCAGCAGTCCGAACCTGGGACTAGCGAGTAGGTACGAGCAGTACTTC
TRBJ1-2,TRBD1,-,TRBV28,CASRLYRQGDGYTF,TGTGCCAGCAGGCTCTACCGACAGGGGGATGGCTACACCTTC
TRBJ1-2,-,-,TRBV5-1,CASSLEGPTGYGYTF,TGCGCCAGCAGCTTGGAAGGCCCGACAGGCTATGGCTACACCTTC
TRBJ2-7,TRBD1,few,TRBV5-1,CASSTIRTGVNDEQYF,TGCGCCAGCAGTACGATTCGGACAGGGGTTAACGACGAGCAGTACTTC
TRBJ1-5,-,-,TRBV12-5,CASGLAPDNQPQHF,TGTGCTAGTGGTTTGGCGCCAGACAATCAGCCCCAGCATTTT
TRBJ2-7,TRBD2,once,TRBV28,CASSPSLAGNYEQYF,TGTGCCAGCAGTCCTTCTCTAGCGGGGAACTACGAGCAGTACTTC
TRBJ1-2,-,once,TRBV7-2,CASSLRAPSGYTF,TGTGCCAGCAGCCTGCGGGCACCTAGTGGCTACACCTTC
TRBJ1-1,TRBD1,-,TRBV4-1,CASSHPWTGGDEAFF,TGCGCCAGCAGCCATCCCTGGACAGGGGGAGATGAAGCTTTCTTT